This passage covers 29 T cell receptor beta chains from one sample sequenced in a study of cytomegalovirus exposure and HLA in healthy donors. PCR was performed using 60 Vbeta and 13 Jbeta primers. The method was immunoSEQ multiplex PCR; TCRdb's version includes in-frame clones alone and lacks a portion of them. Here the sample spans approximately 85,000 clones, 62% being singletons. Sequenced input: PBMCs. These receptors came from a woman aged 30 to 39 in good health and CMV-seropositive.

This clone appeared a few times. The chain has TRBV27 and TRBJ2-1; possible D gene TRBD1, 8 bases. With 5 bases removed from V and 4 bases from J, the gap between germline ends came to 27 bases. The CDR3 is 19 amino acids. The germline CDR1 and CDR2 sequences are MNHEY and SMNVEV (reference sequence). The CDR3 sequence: CASSRGTGVWSGEYNEQFF. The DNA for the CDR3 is TGTGCCAGCAGTAGGGGGACAGGAGTCTGGAGCGGGGAGTACAATGAGCAGTTCTTC.

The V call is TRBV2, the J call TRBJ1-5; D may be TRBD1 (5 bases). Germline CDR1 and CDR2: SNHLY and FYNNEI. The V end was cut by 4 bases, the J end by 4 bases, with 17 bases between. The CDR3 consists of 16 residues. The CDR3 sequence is CASSVQGKATNQPQHF. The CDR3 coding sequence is TGTGCCAGCAGTGTGCAGGGAAAAGCTACAAATCAGCCCCAGCATTTT.

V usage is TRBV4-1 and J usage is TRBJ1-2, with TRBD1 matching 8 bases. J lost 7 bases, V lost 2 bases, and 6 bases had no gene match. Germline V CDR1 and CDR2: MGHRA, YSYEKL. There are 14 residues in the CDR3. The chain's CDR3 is CASSQPRTGSGYTF. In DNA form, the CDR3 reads TGCGCCAGCAGCCAACCCCGGACAGGGTCTGGCTACACCTTC.

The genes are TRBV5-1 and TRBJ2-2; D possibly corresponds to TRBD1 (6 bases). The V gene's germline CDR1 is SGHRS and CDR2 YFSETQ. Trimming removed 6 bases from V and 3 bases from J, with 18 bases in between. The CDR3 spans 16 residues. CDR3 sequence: CASTLGGGMDTGELFF. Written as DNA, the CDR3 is TGCGCCAGCACCCTAGGTGGGGGCATGGACACCGGGGAGCTGTTTTTT.

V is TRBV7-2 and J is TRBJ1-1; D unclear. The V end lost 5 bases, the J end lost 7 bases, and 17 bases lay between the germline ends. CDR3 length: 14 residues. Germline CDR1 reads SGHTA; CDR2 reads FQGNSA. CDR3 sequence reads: CASSTGTSASEAFF. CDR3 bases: TGTGCCAGCAGCACCGGTACATCTGCTAGTGAAGCTTTCTTT.

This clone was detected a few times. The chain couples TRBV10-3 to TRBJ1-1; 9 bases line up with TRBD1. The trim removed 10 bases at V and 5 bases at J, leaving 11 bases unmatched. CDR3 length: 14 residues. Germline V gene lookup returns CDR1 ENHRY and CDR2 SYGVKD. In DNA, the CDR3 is TGTGCCAACTCTCCGGGACAGGGTGGAACTGAAGCTTTCTTT. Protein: CANSPGQGGTEAFF.

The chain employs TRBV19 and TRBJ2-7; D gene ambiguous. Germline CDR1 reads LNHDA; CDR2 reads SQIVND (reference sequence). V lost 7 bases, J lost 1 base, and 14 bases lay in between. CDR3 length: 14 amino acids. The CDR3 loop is CASTSGSGSYEQYF. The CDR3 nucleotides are TGTGCCAGTACCTCGGGTTCCGGATCCTACGAGCAGTACTTC.

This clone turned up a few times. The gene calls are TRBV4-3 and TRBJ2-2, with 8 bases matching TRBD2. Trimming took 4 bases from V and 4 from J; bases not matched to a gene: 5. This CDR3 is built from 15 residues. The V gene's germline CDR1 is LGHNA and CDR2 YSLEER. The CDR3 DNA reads TGCGCCAGCAGCCTCGGGGGGGGAGGCACCGGGGAGCTGTTTTTT. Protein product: CASSLGGGGTGELFF.

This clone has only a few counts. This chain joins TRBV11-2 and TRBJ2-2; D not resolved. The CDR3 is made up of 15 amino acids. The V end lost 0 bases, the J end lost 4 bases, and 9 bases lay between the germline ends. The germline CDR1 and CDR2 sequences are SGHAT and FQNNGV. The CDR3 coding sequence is TGTGCCAGCAGCTTAGATCAGAGAGGCACCGGGGAGCTGTTTTTT. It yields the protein CASSLDQRGTGELFF.

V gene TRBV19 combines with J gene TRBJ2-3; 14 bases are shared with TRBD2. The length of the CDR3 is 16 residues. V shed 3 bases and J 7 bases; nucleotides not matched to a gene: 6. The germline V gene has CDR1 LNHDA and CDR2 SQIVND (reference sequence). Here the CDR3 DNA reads TGTGCCAGTAGTATCTCGACTAGCGGGGGGGCGAATACGCAGTATTTT. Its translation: CASSISTSGGANTQYF.

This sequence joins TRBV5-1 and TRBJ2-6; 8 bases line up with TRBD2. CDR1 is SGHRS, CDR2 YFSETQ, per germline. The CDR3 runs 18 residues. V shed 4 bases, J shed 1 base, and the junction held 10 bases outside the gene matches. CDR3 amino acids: CASSRGGTGSSGANVLTF. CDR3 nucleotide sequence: TGCGCCAGCAGCCGGGGGGGTACCGGTTCGTCTGGGGCCAACGTCCTGACTTTC.

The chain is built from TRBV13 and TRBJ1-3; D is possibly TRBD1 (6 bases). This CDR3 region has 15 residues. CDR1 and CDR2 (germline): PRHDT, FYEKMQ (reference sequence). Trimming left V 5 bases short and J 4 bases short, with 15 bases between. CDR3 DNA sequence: TGTGCCAGCAGCCCCGCTACAGGGTACGGAAACACCATATATTTT. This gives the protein CASSPATGYGNTIYF.

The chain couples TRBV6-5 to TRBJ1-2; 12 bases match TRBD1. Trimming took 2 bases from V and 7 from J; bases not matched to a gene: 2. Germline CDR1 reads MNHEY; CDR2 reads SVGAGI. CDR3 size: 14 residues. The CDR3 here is CASSYGTGGAGYTF. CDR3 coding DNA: TGTGCCAGCAGTTACGGGACAGGGGGCGCTGGCTACACCTTC.

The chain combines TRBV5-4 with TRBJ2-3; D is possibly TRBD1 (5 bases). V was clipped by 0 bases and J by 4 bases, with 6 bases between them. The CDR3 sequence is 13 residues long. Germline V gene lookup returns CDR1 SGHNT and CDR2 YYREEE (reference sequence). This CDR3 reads CASSLGQSDTQYF. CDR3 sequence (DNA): TGTGCCAGCAGCTTGGGACAGTCAGATACGCAGTATTTT.

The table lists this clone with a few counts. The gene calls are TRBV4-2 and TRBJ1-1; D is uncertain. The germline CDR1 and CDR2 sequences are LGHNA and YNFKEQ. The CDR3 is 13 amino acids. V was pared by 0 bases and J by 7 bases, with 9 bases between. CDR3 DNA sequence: TGTGCCAGCAGCCAAGAGGGCCGGCGTGAAGCTTTCTTT. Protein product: CASSQEGRREAFF.

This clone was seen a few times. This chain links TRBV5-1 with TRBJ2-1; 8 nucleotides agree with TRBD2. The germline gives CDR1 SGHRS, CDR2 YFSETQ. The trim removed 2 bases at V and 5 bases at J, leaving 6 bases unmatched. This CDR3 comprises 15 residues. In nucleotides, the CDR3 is TGCGCCAGCAGCTTCCGACTAGCGTTCCACAATGAGCAGTTCTTC. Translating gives CASSFRLAFHNEQFF.

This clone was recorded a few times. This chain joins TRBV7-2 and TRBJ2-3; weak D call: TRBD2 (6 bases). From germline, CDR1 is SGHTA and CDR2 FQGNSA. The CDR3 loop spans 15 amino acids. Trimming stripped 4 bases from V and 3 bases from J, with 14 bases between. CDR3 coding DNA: TGTGCCAGCAGCTATAGCGGTGCGAGGACAGATACGCAGTATTTT. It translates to CASSYSGARTDTQYF. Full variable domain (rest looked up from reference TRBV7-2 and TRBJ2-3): GAGVSQSPSNKVTEKGKDVELRCDPISGHTALYWYRQSLGQGLEFLIYFQGNSAPDKSGLPSDRFSAERTGGSVSTLTIQRTQQEDSAVYLCASSYSGARTDTQYFGPGTRLTVL.

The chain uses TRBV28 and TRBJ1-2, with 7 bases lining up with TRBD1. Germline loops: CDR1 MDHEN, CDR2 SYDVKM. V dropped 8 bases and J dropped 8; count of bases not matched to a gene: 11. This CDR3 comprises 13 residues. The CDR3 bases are TGTGCCAGCCTATCAGGACAGGTTCGGGGCTACACCTTC. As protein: CASLSGQVRGYTF.

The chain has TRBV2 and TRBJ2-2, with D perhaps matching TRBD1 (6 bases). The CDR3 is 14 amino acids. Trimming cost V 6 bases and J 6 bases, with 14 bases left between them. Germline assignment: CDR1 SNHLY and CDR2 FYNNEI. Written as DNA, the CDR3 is TGTGCCAGCAGGGCTGAGGGGGTATCCGGGGAGCTGTTTTTT. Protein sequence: CASRAEGVSGELFF. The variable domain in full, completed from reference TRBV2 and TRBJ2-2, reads EPEVTQTPSHQVTQMGQEVILRCVPISNHLYFYWYRQILGQKVEFLVSFYNNEISEKSEIFDDQFSVERPDGSNFTLKIRSTKLEDSAMYFCASRAEGVSGELFFGEGSRLTVL.

The CDR3 loop is CASSVYGGGSYNEQFF. DNA of the CDR3: TGTGCCAGCAGCGTTTACGGGGGAGGCTCCTACAATGAGCAGTTCTTC. This chain links TRBV9 with TRBJ2-1; possible D gene TRBD2, 6 bases. CDR3 length: 16 residues. V lost 2 bases to trimming and J lost 0 bases, with 12 bases between them. Germline V gene data show CDR1 as SGDLS and CDR2 as YYNGEE.

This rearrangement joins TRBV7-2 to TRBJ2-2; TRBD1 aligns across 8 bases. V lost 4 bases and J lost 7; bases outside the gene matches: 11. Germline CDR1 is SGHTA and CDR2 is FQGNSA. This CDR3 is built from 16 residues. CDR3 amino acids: CASSSDGPTGGGELFF. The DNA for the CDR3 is TGTGCCAGCAGCTCCGATGGGCCCACAGGGGGCGGGGAGCTGTTTTTT.

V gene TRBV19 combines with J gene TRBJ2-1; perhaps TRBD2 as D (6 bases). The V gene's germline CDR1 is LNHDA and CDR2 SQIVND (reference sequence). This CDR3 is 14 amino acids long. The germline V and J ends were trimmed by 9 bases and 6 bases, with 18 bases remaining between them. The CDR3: CASKPGSLPNEQFF. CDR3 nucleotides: TGTGCCAGCAAACCCGGGAGCCTCCCCAATGAGCAGTTCTTC.

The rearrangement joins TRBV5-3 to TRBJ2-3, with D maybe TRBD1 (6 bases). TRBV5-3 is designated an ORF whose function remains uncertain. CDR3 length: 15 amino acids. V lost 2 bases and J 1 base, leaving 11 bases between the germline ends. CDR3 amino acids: CARSFFKGGTDTQYF. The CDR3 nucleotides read TGTGCCAGAAGCTTCTTTAAGGGGGGCACAGATACGCAGTATTTT.

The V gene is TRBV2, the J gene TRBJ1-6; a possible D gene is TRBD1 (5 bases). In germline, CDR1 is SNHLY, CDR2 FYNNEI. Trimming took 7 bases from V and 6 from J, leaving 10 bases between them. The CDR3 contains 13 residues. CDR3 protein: CASKDSLNSPLHF. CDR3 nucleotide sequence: TGTGCCAGCAAAGACAGCCTTAATTCACCCCTCCACTTT.

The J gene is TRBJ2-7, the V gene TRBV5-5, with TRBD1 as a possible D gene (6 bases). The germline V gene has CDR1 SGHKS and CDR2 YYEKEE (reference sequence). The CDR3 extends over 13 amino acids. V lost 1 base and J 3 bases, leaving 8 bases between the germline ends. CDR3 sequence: CASSLRQVYEQYF. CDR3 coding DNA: TGTGCCAGCAGCTTGAGACAGGTCTACGAGCAGTACTTC.

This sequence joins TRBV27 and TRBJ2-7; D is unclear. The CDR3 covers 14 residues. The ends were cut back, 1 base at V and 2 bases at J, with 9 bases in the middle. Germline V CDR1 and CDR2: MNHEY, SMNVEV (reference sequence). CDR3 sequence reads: CASSLFLGAYEQYF. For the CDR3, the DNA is TGTGCCAGCAGTTTATTTCTAGGCGCCTACGAGCAGTACTTC.

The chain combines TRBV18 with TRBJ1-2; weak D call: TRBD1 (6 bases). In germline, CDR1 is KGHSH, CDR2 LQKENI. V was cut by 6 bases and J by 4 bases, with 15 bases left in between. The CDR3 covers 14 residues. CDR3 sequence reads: CASSPPDRRYGYTF. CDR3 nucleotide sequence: TGTGCCAGCTCCCCCCCGGACAGACGCTATGGCTACACCTTC.

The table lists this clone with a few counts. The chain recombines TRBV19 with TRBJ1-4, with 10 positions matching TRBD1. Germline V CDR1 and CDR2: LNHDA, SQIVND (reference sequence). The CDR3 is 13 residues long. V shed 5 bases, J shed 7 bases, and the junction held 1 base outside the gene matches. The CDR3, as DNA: TGTGCCAGTAGTGACAGGGGGCTTGAAAAACTGTTTTTT. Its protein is CASSDRGLEKLFF.

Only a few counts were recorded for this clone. The CDR3 DNA sequence: TGTGCCAGCAGCCCGTACTCCGGGACTAGCGGTGCAGAGACCCAGTACTTC. It specifies CASSPYSGTSGAETQYF. This chain uses TRBV11-2 with TRBJ2-5; 11 positions agree with TRBD2. V gave up 5 bases and J gave up 4 bases; unmatched junction bases: 12. The CDR3 consists of 17 residues. Germline values: CDR1 SGHAT, CDR2 FQNNGV. Full variable domain (outside the CDR3, taken from reference TRBV11-2 and TRBJ2-5): EAGVAQSPRYKIIEKRQSVAFWCNPISGHATLYWYQQILGQGPKLLIQFQNNGVVDDSQLPKDRFSAERLKGVDSTLKIQPAKLEDSAVYLCASSPYSGTSGAETQYFGPGTRLLVL.